This section outlines one T cell receptor beta chain sequence together with its context. This sample was taken from a study of T cell changes during pregnancy in multiple sclerosis. The data were produced by immunoSEQ multiplex PCR, yet TCRdb's version contains in-frame clones alone and is incomplete. The sample holds 100,000 or so clones, about 94% seen once. V was trimmed by 4 bases and J by 7 bases, leaving 16 bases between them. Germline loops: CDR1 KGHSH, CDR2 LQKENI. This CDR3 spans 15 amino acids. This sample comprised peripheral blood, obtained before pregnancy. This chain joins TRBV18 and TRBJ2-2, with D possibly being TRBD2 (5 bases). This clonotype was sampled from a female donor with multiple sclerosis, enrolled in a pregnancy study. The DNA of the CDR3 is TGTGCCAGCTCACGCCGTTCGCTAGCAGTCGGGGAGCTGTTTTTT. Translated: CASSRRSLAVGELFF.